This TCR beta chain is from a study of cytomegalovirus exposure and HLA in healthy donors. Vbeta (60) and Jbeta (13) primers were used in the PCR. Assay: immunoSEQ multiplex PCR; the TCRdb copy retains only in-frame clones and omits some. The repertoire includes over 150,000 clones, about three quarters of them detected once, and under 1.5% sits in the top ten. Study-level results: In a later analysis, a genetic analysis reported fewer productive-TCR N-insertions in an Asian-associated ancestry cluster than the cohort average. A later analysis showed HLA-associated TCR beta chains outstripping equally common others in clonal expansion.

The sample holds a few counts of this clone. Its cognate antigen is unknown. This CDR3 contains 16 residues. Trimming removed 6 bases from V and 4 bases from J, with 21 bases in between. CDR1 and CDR2 from the germline V gene are SGHAT and FQNNGV. The clonotype was recovered from a man younger than 35 in good health and CMV-seronegative. The rearrangement joins TRBV11-2 to TRBJ1-1; possibly TRBD1 for D (5 bases). Sequencing was done on a sample of PBMCs. CDR3 sequence: CASSRLRGRRGTEAFF. As DNA, the CDR3 is TGTGCCAGCAGTCGGTTGAGGGGACGGCGGGGCACTGAAGCTTTCTTT.